The present TCR beta chain was sequenced within a study of OX40 agonist ivuxolimab in advanced cancers. For the study at large: Cancers in dose escalation were hepatocellular, melanoma, renal cell and head and neck.

Autoimmune disease history or systemic immunosuppression disqualified patients. Study outcomes and limitations: It was not determined which antigens were specifically recognized by the peripheral T cells that had undergone clonal expansion. Relative to CD4+, CD8+ T cells held more expanded clones on average.

V lost 6 bases, J lost 0 bases, and 12 bases lay in between. Germline V gene data show CDR1 as LGHNT and CDR2 as FRNRAP. The CDR3 runs 15 residues. The method was immunoSEQ multiplex PCR; TCRdb's version includes in-frame clones alone and lacks a portion of them. The table shows under 65,000 clones, with approximately 91% occurring only once. Worth noting for this clone: The antigen remains unidentified.

The sample in question was CD4+ or CD8+ T cells sorted from blood, obtained in a trial of the OX40 agonist ivuxolimab. V usage is TRBV12-5 and J usage is TRBJ2-1, with D perhaps matching TRBD1 (5 bases). This receptor was taken from an adult with an advanced solid tumor such as melanoma, head and neck, liver or kidney cancer. CDR3 nucleotides: TGTGCTAGTGGCCGAGGACAAAGCTCCTACAATGAGCAGTTCTTC. Its protein is CASGRGQSSYNEQFF.